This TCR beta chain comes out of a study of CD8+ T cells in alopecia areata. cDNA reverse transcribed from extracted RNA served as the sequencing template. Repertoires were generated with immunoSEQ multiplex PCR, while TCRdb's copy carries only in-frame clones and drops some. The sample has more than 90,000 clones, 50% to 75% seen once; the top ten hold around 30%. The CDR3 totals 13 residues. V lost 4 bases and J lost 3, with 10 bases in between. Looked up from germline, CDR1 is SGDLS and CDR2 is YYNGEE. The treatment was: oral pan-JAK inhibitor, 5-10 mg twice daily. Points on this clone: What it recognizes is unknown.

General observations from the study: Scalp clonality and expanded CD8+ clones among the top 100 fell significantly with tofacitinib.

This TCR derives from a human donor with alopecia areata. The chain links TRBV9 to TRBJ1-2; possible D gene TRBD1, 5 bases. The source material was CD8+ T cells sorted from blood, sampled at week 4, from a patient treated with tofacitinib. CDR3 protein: CASSPGHDYGYTF. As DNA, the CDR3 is TGTGCCAGCAGCCCAGGACACGACTATGGCTACACCTTC.